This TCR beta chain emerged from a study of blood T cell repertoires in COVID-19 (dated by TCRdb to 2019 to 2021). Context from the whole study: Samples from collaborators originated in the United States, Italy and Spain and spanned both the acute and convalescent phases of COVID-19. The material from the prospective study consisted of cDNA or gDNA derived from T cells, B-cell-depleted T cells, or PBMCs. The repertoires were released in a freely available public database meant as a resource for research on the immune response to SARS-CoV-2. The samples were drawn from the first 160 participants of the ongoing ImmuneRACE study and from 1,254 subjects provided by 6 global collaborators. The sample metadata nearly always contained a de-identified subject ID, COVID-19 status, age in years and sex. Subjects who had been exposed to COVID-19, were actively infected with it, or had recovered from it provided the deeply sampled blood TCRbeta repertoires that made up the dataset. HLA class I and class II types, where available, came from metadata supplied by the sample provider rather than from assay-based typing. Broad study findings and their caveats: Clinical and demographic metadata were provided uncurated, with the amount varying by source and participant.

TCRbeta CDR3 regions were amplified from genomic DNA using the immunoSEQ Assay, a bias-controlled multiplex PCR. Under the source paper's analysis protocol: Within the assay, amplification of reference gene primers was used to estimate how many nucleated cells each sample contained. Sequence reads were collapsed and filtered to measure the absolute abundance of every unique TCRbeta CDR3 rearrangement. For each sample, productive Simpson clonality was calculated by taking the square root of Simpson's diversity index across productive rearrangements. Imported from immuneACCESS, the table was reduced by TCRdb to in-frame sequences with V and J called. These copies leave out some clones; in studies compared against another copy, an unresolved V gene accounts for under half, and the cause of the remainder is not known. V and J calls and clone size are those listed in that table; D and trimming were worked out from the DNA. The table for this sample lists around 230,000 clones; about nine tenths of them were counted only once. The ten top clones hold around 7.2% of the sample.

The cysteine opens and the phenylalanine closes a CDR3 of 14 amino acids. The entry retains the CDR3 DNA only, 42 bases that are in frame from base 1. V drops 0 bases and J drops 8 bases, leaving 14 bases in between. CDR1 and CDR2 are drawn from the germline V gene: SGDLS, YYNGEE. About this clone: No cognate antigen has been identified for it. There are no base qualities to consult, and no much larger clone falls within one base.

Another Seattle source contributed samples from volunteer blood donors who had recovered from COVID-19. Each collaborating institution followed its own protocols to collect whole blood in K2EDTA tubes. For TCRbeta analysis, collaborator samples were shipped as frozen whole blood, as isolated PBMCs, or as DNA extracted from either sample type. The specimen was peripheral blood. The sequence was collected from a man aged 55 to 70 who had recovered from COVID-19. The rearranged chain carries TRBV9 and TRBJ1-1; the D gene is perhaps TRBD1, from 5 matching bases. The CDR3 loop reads CASSVVGGFGEAFF. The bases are TGTGCCAGCAGCGTAGTCGGGGGGTTCGGGGAAGCTTTCTTT.